This is a list of T cell receptor beta chains from one sample in a study of identical twins. TCRdb reanalysed the 5' RACE reads using MiXCR and keeps one entry per CDR3 protein. The sample carries 310,000 or so distinct CDR3 sequences, approximately 8% recorded once. The same specimen was also included in a second study, on yellow fever vaccine responses in identical twins.

Sequencing used memory (CD45RO+) T cells sorted from blood. Every receptor here comes from a woman aged 18-35 years in good health. Each CDR3 is given with its conserved first and last residue. The D gene is left open where the match is weak. Some rows mark clone size as missing; the rest say once, few, many or name a class of expanded clone.

clone_size d_call j_call v_call cdr3_nt cdr3_aa
NA NA TRBJ1-2 TRBV6-1 TGTGCCAGCAGTGGTCGAGTAGAAGTACTCTATGGCTACACCTTC CASSGRVEVLYGYTF
few TRBD2 TRBJ2-2 TRBV10-3 TGTGCCATCAGTCGGACTAGCGGGAGTAAGGGCACCGGGGAGCTGTTTTTT CAISRTSGSKGTGELFF
many NA TRBJ1-1 TRBV20-1 TGCAGTGCTCCCGGACCCCTGAACACTGAAGCTTTCTTT CSAPGPLNTEAFF
NA NA TRBJ1-2 TRBV6-2/TRBV6-3 TGTGCCAGCAGTTACACCAAACAGGGAAGCTATGGCTACACCTTC CASSYTKQGSYGYTF
few NA TRBJ2-6 TRBV14 TGTGCCAGCAGCCAAGATAAGGGTACGGCTGGGGCCAACGTCCTGACTTTC CASSQDKGTAGANVLTF
few TRBD2 TRBJ2-5 TRBV7-2 TGTGCCAGCAGTATGTTGGGCGGGAGGGTGCAGGAGACCCAGTACTTC CASSMLGGRVQETQYF
many NA TRBJ2-3 TRBV18 TGTGCCAGCTCACCCCCGGGACCACCCGAGGATACGCAGTATTTT CASSPPGPPEDTQYF
many NA TRBJ1-1 TRBV29-1 TGCAGCGTTGTAAGAGGGGTGACAGGTACCACTGAAGCTTTCTTT CSVVRGVTGTTEAFF
many NA TRBJ1-5 TRBV20-1 TGCAGTGCTAGAGACGGGACAAATAGCAATCAGCCCCAGCATTTT CSARDGTNSNQPQHF
NA NA TRBJ1-6 TRBV25-1 TGTGCCAGCAGTGGGTCGCACAATTCACCCCTCCACTTT CASSGSHNSPLHF
NA TRBD2 TRBJ2-5 TRBV6-5 TGTGCCAGCAGTTACTCTAAGGGAGCGGGGGGGCCGGGGACCCAGTACTTC CASSYSKGAGGPGTQYF
NA NA TRBJ1-6 TRBV5-1 TGCGCCAGCAGCTTATCCCTTAGTGACGCCCTCCACTTT CASSLSLSDALHF
few NA TRBJ1-5 TRBV9 TGTGCCAGCAGCGGAGACCCAAATCAGCCCCAGCATTTT CASSGDPNQPQHF
many TRBD2 TRBJ2-1 TRBV10-2 TGCGCCAGCAGAGGTGTTAGCGGGGGAAATGAGCAGTTCTTC CASRGVSGGNEQFF
many NA TRBJ2-1 TRBV7-3 TGTGCCAGCAGCTTATCCCCGGTACAGGAGAGAAACAATGAGCAGTTCTTC CASSLSPVQERNNEQFF
few NA TRBJ2-5 TRBV7-9 TGTGCCAGCAGCTTGGGTGCAGGGGGGAAAGAGACCCAGTACTTC CASSLGAGGKETQYF
NA NA TRBJ2-2 TRBV11-2 TGTGCCAGCCAGACGTTAGTTGGTTTGAACACCGGGGAGCTGTTTTTT CASQTLVGLNTGELFF
many NA TRBJ1-5 TRBV12-3/TRBV12-4 TGTGCCAGCAGTTTCCTGGGTCAGCCCCAGCATTTT CASSFLGQPQHF
few NA TRBJ2-3 TRBV20-1 TGCAGTGCTAGTGGACCCTCGGCGGGCACAGATACGCAGTATTTT CSASGPSAGTDTQYF
many NA TRBJ1-2 TRBV12-3/TRBV12-4 TGTGCCAGCAGTTTTGACAGTAACTATGGCTACACCTTC CASSFDSNYGYTF
many NA TRBJ1-4 TRBV5-1 TGCGCCAGCAGCTACGCGGCAGCCGGTAAACTGTTTTTT CASSYAAAGKLFF
many TRBD1 TRBJ1-2 TRBV5-1 TGCGCCAGCAGCTCGGGGGGACAGGTTACGGGCTACACCTTC CASSSGGQVTGYTF
few TRBD2 TRBJ2-3 TRBV4-2 TGTGCCAGCAGCCAAGAATTAGCGGGGTACACAGATACGCAGTATTTT CASSQELAGYTDTQYF
many NA TRBJ2-5 TRBV12-3/TRBV12-4 TGTGCCAGCAGTCAGGCGGGGGGGACAGGGCAAGAGACCCAGTACTTC CASSQAGGTGQETQYF
NA TRBD2 TRBJ2-5 TRBV20-1 TGCAGTGCAAACCCAAGGGGCGGGGGGGTGATAGAGACCCAGTACTTC CSANPRGGGVIETQYF
NA NA TRBJ1-2 TRBV6-2/TRBV6-3 TGTGCCAGCAGTCCCGGGGGTCCCAATTTCTATGGCTACACCTTC CASSPGGPNFYGYTF
many NA TRBJ2-1 TRBV10-2 TGCGCCAGCAGTGAAAGGGGTCCCTACAATGAGCAGTTCTTC CASSERGPYNEQFF
NA TRBD2 TRBJ2-5 TRBV2 TGTGCCAGCAGTGAACAACTAGCGCAAGAGACCCAGTACTTC CASSEQLAQETQYF
many TRBD2 TRBJ2-1 TRBV24-1 TGTGCCACCAGTGATTTTAGTAGCGGGCTACATAAGCAGTTCTTC CATSDFSSGLHKQFF
NA TRBD2 TRBJ2-1 TRBV11-2 TGTGCCAGCAGCTTAGAAATCCTTAGCGGGGGTAATGAGCAGTTCTTC CASSLEILSGGNEQFF
NA NA TRBJ2-5 TRBV21-1 TGTGCCAGCAGCAAAGAGACCACTAGCTCAGAGACCCAGTACTTC CASSKETTSSETQYF
NA NA TRBJ1-5 TRBV19 TGTGCCAGTAGTAAATTCATAAGTCAGCCCCAGCATTTT CASSKFISQPQHF
few TRBD1 TRBJ1-1 TRBV7-9 TGTGCCAGCAGAACAGGGGTTGACACTGAAGCTTTCTTT CASRTGVDTEAFF
NA NA TRBJ1-6 TRBV2 TGTGCCTCACACCGGGACGGAAATTCACCCCTCCACTTT CASHRDGNSPLHF
many NA TRBJ1-1 TRBV9 TGTGCCAGCAGCGCCAGAGGCACTTTCGAAGCTTTCTTT CASSARGTFEAFF
many NA TRBJ2-2 TRBV4-1 TGCGCCAGCAGCCTCCGAGGCAAAAACACCGGGGAGCTGTTTTTT CASSLRGKNTGELFF
many NA TRBJ1-2 TRBV6-1 TGTGCCAGCAGTACACCAGACAGCTATGGCTACACCTTC CASSTPDSYGYTF
few NA TRBJ2-3 TRBV6-5 TGTGCCAGCAGTTCCTATAGCGGTCGAAGCACAGATACGCAGTATTTT CASSSYSGRSTDTQYF
NA NA TRBJ1-1 TRBV7-6 TGTGCCAGCGCCGCGGGGGGATCGAATGAAGCTTTCTTT CASAAGGSNEAFF
NA NA TRBJ1-1 TRBV6-6 TGTGCCAGCAGTTACTCTCACTCTGAAGCTTTCTTT CASSYSHSEAFF